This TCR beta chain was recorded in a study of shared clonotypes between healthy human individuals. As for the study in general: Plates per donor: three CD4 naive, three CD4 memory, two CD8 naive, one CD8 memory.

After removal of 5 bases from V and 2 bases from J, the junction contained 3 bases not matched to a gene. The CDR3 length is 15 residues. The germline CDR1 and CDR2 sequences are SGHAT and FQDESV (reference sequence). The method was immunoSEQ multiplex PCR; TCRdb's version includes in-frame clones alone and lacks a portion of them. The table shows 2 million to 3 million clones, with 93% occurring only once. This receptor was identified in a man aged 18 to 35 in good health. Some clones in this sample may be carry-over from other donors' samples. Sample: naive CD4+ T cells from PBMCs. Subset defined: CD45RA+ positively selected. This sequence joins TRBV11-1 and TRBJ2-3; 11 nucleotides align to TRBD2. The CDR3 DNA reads TGTGCCAGCAGCCCGACTAGCGGGGACACAGATACGCAGTATTTT. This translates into CASSPTSGDTDTQYF.